This T cell receptor beta chain stems from a study of blood T cells in healthy people across ages. The trim removed 1 base at V and 3 bases at J, leaving 4 bases unmatched. The germline gives CDR1 SGHTA, CDR2 FQGNSA. The CDR3 is 15 residues long. Each of the donors had roughly 9.7 milliliters of peripheral blood drawn into EDTA-treated Vacutainer tubes. They isolated at least 7 million PBMCs from each sample. Primers used in a second PCR of about 6 to 11 cycles were a sample-barcoded 5' primer and a J-beta primer mix. The authors tagged each cDNA molecule using a template-switch adaptor with 12 random nucleotides. A minimum of 3 million CDR3-containing paired-end reads was obtained for each sample. Each CDR3 protein gets one entry after TCRdb re-called the 5' RACE reads with MiXCR. The data contain around 500,000 distinct CDR3 sequences, around 50% of them singletons.

The receptor was derived from a man older than 75 in good health. The sequenced material came from blood. This chain joins TRBV7-2 and TRBJ1-1; the match to TRBD1 covers 8 bases. CDR3 in amino acids: CASSLVQGGYTEAFF. In DNA form, the CDR3 reads TGTGCCAGCAGCTTAGTACAGGGGGGGTACACTGAAGCTTTCTTT. Filled out from reference TRBV7-2 and TRBJ1-1, the complete variable domain reads GAGVSQSPSNKVTEKGKDVELRCDPISGHTALYWYRQSLGQGLEFLIYFQGNSAPDKSGLPSDRFSAERTGGSVSTLTIQRTQQEDSAVYLCASSLVQGGYTEAFFGQGTRLTVV.